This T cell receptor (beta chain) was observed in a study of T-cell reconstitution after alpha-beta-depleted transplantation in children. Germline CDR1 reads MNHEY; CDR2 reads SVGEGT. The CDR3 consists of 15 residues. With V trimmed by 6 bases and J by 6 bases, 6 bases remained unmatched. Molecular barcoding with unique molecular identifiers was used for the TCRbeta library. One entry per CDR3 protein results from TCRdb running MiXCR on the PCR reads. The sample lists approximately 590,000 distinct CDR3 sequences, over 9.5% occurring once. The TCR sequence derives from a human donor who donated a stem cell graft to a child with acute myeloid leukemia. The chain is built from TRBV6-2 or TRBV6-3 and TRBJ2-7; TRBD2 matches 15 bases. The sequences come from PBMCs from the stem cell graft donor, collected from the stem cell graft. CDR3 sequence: CASRGTSGRIGEQYF. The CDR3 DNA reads TGTGCCAGCAGAGGGACTAGCGGGAGGATCGGCGAGCAGTACTTC.